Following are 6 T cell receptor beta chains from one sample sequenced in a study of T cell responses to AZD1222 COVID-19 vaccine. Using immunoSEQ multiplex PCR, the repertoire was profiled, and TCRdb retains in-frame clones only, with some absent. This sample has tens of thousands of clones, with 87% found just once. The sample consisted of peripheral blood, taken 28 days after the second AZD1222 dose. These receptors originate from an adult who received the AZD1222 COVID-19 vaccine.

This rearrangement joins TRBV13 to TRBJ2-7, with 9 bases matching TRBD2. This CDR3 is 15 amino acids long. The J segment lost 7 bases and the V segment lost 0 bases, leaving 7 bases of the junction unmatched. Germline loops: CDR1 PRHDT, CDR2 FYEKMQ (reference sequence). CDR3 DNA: TGTGCCAGCAGCTTAGGGGGCGGGAGGGCCGAAGAGCAGTACTTC. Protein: CASSLGGGRAEEQYF.

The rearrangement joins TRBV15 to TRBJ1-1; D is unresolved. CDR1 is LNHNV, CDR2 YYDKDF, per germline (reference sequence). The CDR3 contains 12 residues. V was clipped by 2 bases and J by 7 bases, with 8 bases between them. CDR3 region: CATSRKGSEAFF. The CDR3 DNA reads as TGTGCCACCAGCAGAAAGGGCAGTGAAGCTTTCTTT.

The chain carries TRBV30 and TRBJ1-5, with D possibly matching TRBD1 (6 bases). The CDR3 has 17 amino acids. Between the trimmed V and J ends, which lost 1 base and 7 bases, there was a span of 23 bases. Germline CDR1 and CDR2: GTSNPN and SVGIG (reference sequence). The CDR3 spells CAWSGSSGSGRGQPQHF. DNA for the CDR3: TGTGCCTGGAGTGGTTCATCAGGGTCGGGGAGGGGGCAGCCCCAGCATTTT. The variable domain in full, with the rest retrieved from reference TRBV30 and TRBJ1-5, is SQTIHQWPATLVQPVGSPLSLECTVEGTSNPNLYWYRQAAGRGLQLLFYSVGIGQISSEVPQNLSASRPQDRQFILSSKKLLLSDSGFYLCAWSGSSGSGRGQPQHFGDGTRLSIL.

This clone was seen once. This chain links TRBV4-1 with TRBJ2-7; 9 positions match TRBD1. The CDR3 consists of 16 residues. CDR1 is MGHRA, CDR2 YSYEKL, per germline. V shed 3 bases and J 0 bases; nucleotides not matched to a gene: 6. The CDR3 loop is CASSQDLQGASYEQYF. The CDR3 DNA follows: TGCGCCAGCAGCCAGGACCTACAGGGGGCCTCCTACGAGCAGTACTTC.

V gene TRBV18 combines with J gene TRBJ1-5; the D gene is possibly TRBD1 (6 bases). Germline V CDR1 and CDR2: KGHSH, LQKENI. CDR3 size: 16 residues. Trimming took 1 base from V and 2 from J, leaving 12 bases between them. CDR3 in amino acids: CASSPRGGWGNQPQHF. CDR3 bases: TGTGCCAGCTCACCACGGGGGGGCTGGGGCAATCAGCCCCAGCATTTT. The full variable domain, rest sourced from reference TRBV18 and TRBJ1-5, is NAGVMQNPRHLVRRRGQEARLRCSPMKGHSHVYWYRQLPEEGLKFMVYLQKENIIDESGMPKERFSAEFPKEGPSILRIQQVVRGDSAAYFCASSPRGGWGNQPQHFGDGTRLSIL.

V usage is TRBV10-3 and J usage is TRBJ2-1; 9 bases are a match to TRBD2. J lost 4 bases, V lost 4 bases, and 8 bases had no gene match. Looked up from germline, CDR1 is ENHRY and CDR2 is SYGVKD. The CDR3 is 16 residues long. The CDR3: CAISGKGLAGYNEQFF. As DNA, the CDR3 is TGTGCCATCAGTGGTAAGGGGCTAGCGGGGTACAATGAGCAGTTCTTC.